A single sample gave rise to the 12 T cell receptor beta chains below, sequenced in a study of cytomegalovirus exposure and HLA in healthy donors. Primers: 60 Vbeta forward and 13 Jbeta reverse. Clones were read by immunoSEQ multiplex PCR, and TCRdb kept only the in-frame ones, dropping some. Of about 59,000 clones in the sample, roughly four fifths are singletons; the top ten hold more than 1.5%. Material for sequencing was PBMCs. These receptors came from a human donor in good health.

Written as DNA, the CDR3 is TGCGCCAGCAGTCACAGGGTGAACACTGAAGCTTTCTTT. It specifies CASSHRVNTEAFF. The chain links TRBV10-1 to TRBJ1-1; TRBD1 is a possible D gene (6 bases). The CDR3 has 13 residues. V was shortened by 5 bases and J by 0 bases, with 7 bases between the two germline ends. CDR1 and CDR2 (germline): WNHNN, SYGVQD (reference sequence).

V and J are TRBV5-6 and TRBJ1-1, with D possibly matching TRBD1 (5 bases). Trimming stripped 0 bases from V and 1 base from J, with 16 bases between. This CDR3 spans 17 amino acids. Germline V CDR1 and CDR2: SGHDT, YYEEEE. The chain's CDR3 is CASSLAGGRTSNTEAFF. CDR3 sequence (DNA): TGTGCCAGCAGCTTGGCCGGTGGCAGGACATCGAACACTGAAGCTTTCTTT.

For the CDR3, the DNA is TGTGCCAGCAGCCGAAACAGGGTCCTGGCTAGCGGGAGGGCCCTATACAATGAGCAGTTCTTC. Residues: CASSRNRVLASGRALYNEQFF. This rearrangement joins TRBV4-2 to TRBJ2-1, with 12 nucleotides matching TRBD2. After removal of 4 bases from V and 4 bases from J, the junction contained 20 bases not matched to a gene. This CDR3 region has 21 residues. CDR1 and CDR2 from the germline V gene are LGHNA and YNFKEQ.

The J gene is TRBJ1-4, the V gene TRBV7-6; 8 bases fit TRBD1. V dropped 3 bases and J dropped 5; count of bases not matched to a gene: 5. The CDR3 totals 15 residues. The germline V gene has CDR1 SGHVS and CDR2 FNYEAQ. In nucleotides, the CDR3 is TGTGCCAGCAGCTTTCGGTCAGGGGGCAATGAAAAACTGTTTTTT. It specifies CASSFRSGGNEKLFF.

This sequence joins TRBV7-3 and TRBJ2-3; 13 nucleotides agree with TRBD2. Trimming removed 5 bases from V and 1 base from J; junction bases left unmatched: 3. This CDR3 spans 16 amino acids. CDR1 and CDR2 (germline): SGHTA, FQGTGA. The CDR3 nucleotides are TGTGCCAGCAGCACCGGACTAGCGGGAGGCACAGATACGCAGTATTTT. It translates to CASSTGLAGGTDTQYF.

This clone was detected a few times. V usage is TRBV13 and J usage is TRBJ2-7; possibly TRBD1 for D (6 bases). Germline lookup yields CDR1 PRHDT and CDR2 FYEKMQ (reference sequence). This CDR3 is built from 16 residues. V dropped 4 bases and J dropped 3 bases, with 19 bases sitting between them. The DNA of the CDR3 is TGTGCCAGCAGCTCAGTATCCCGGGACACCGTCTACGAGCAGTACTTC. Translated: CASSSVSRDTVYEQYF.

This chain uses TRBV10-3 with TRBJ1-2; the D is unclear. The CDR3 is 17 amino acids. Germline loops: CDR1 ENHRY, CDR2 SYGVKD. V lost 8 bases, J lost 4 bases, and 26 bases lay in between. The CDR3 DNA reads TGTGCCATCCCTAGAGGGCGGGGAGGAGAACCTATCTATGGCTACACCTTC. This gives the protein CAIPRGRGGEPIYGYTF.

The V and J genes are TRBV5-1 and TRBJ1-1, with unresolved D. Germline V gene lookup returns CDR1 SGHRS and CDR2 YFSETQ. The CDR3 totals 13 residues. Between the trimmed V and J ends, which lost 4 bases and 4 bases, there was a span of 11 bases. The CDR3 reads CASSPSVSTEAFF. The CDR3 DNA reads as TGCGCCAGCAGCCCGAGCGTATCCACTGAAGCTTTCTTT.

The chain employs TRBV28 and TRBJ1-5; possible D gene TRBD1, 5 bases. The V end was cut by 2 bases, the J end by 5 bases, with 10 bases between. CDR1 is MDHEN, CDR2 SYDVKM, per germline. The CDR3 runs 14 residues. The CDR3 region is CASSLGAGYQPQHF. The CDR3 DNA reads TGTGCCAGCAGTTTAGGAGCAGGGTATCAGCCCCAGCATTTT.

The chain carries TRBV4-3 and TRBJ2-6; no firm D call. CDR1 is LGHNA and CDR2 is YSLEER in the germline V gene. V was cut by 0 bases and J by 0 bases, with 6 bases left in between. This CDR3 has 16 residues. CDR3 coding DNA: TGCGCCAGCAGCCAAGATGCGAGCTCTGGGGCCAACGTCCTGACTTTC. This translates into CASSQDASSGANVLTF.

The V call is TRBV19, the J call TRBJ1-5; tentative D call: TRBD1 (5 bases). V was trimmed by 3 bases and J by 1 base, leaving 10 bases between them. Germline V gene data show CDR1 as LNHDA and CDR2 as SQIVND (reference sequence). CDR3 length: 15 residues. The CDR3 bases are TGTGCCAGTAGTATCGGGGGGAGAAGCAATCAGCCCCAGCATTTT. It specifies CASSIGGRSNQPQHF.

This rearrangement joins TRBV18 to TRBJ2-5; D gene uncertain. The CDR3 is 14 residues long. Germline lookup yields CDR1 KGHSH and CDR2 LQKENI. V was clipped by 5 bases and J by 2 bases, with 12 bases between them. As DNA, the CDR3 is TGTGCCAGCTCAGCAACAAGAACACAAGAGACCCAGTACTTC. Amino acids: CASSATRTQETQYF.